Each of the 7 T cell receptor beta chains below was sequenced from the same sample in a study of blood T cell repertoires in COVID-19. Assay: immunoSEQ multiplex PCR; the TCRdb copy retains only in-frame clones and omits some. Seen here are tens of thousands of clones, 78% observed once, and the top ten hold about 5.7%. The sequenced material came from peripheral blood. The receptors shown here come from a man aged 65 to 85 with COVID-19, enrolled during active disease.

The chain combines TRBV3-1 (or the pseudogene TRBV3-2) with TRBJ2-5; D might be TRBD2 (6 bases). CDR3 length: 13 amino acids. V was pared by 2 bases and J by 5 bases, with 9 bases between. In germline, CDR1 is LGHDT, CDR2 YNNKEL (reference sequence). The CDR3 DNA reads TGTGCCAGCAGCCAATTTGGGGGGGAGACCCAGTACTTC. Its translation is CASSQFGGETQYF.

This chain joins TRBV30 and TRBJ2-5; D may be TRBD2 (6 bases). The germline gives CDR1 GTSNPN, CDR2 SVGIG (reference sequence). The CDR3 extends over 12 amino acids. The ends were cut back, 3 bases at V and 4 bases at J, with 9 bases in the middle. The chain's CDR3 is CAWRVGRETQYF. In DNA, the CDR3 is TGTGCCTGGAGGGTCGGGAGAGAGACCCAGTACTTC.

The chain joins TRBV6-5 to TRBJ1-2, with 8 bases aligning to TRBD1. This CDR3 contains 14 residues. From germline, CDR1 is MNHEY and CDR2 SVGAGI. V lost 7 bases, J lost 7 bases, and 11 bases stayed unmatched. As DNA, the CDR3 is TGTGCCAGCAATAACGGACAGGGTCCGGCTGGCTACACCTTC. Amino acids: CASNNGQGPAGYTF.

The V gene is TRBV4-3, the J gene TRBJ2-1; 7 nucleotides line up with TRBD1. CDR1 is LGHNA and CDR2 is YSLEER in the germline V gene. The CDR3 is 15 residues long. V was clipped by 4 bases and J by 0 bases; unmatched bases: 3. CDR3 nucleotide sequence: TGCGCCAGCAGCCGTGGGACAGTCTCCTACAATGAGCAGTTCTTC. Translation gives CASSRGTVSYNEQFF.

CDR3 sequence: CASSNRGRLRNSPLHF. The CDR3 DNA follows: TGTGCCAGCAGTAACAGGGGGCGCTTAAGGAATTCACCCCTCCACTTT. The V and J genes are TRBV27 and TRBJ1-6, with 9 bases lining up with TRBD1. V trimming: 5 bases; J trimming: 7 bases; junction bases outside the gene matches: 9. Germline loops: CDR1 MNHEY, CDR2 SMNVEV (reference sequence). CDR3 length: 16 residues.

The chain couples TRBV7-8 to TRBJ1-2; 7 nucleotides match TRBD1. With 5 bases clipped from V and 2 bases from J, the junction kept 11 bases outside the gene matches. The CDR3 length is 16 residues. The germline gives CDR1 SGHVS, CDR2 FQNEAQ. For the CDR3, the DNA is TGTGCCAGCAGCCGTAAAACAGGGGTGGACAACTATGGCTACACCTTC. Residues: CASSRKTGVDNYGYTF.

This chain links TRBV2 with TRBJ1-1; TRBD1 is a possible D gene (5 bases). Trimming took off 3 bases at V and 1 base at J, with 12 bases between the two ends. In germline, CDR1 is SNHLY, CDR2 FYNNEI. The CDR3 contains 15 residues. For the CDR3, the DNA is TGTGCCAGCAGTGAGCAGGGTGTCGGGAACACTGAAGCTTTCTTT. Translating gives CASSEQGVGNTEAFF.